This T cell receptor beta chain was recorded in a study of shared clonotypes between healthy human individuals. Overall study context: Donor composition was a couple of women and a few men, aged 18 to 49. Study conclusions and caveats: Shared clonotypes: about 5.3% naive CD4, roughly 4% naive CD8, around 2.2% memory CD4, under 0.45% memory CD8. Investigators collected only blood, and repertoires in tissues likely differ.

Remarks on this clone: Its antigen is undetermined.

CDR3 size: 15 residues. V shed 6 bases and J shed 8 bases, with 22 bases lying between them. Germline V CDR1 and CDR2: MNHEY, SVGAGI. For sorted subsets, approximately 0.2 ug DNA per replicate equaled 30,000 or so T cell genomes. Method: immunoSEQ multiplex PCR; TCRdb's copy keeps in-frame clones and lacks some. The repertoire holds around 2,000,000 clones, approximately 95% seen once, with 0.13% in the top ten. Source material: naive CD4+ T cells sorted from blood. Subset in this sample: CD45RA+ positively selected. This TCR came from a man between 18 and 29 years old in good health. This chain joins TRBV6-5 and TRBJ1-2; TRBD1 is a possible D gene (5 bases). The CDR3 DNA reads TGTGCCAGCAGCCCCGAGATCGGGCAGGGTGTGGGCTACACCTTC. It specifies CASSPEIGQGVGYTF.